The 20 T cell receptor beta chains reported below all come from one sample, sequenced in a study of control samples from healthy donors and cancer patients. Libraries were prepared by immunoSEQ multiplex PCR; TCRdb keeps only in-frame clonotypes and omits some of them. Altogether tens of thousands of clones are present, more than 80% being singletons, with the ten largest covering around 0.8%. The source material was PBMCs. The receptors come from a man aged 30-40 years with colorectal cancer.

The V and J genes are TRBV7-2 and TRBJ1-5; D not resolved. Per germline, CDR1 SGHTA and CDR2 FQGNSA. Trimming removed 3 bases at V and 2 bases at J, with 8 bases between. This CDR3 has 14 residues. The CDR3 sequence is CASSFRFGNQPQHF. CDR3 coding DNA: TGTGCCAGCAGCTTCCGATTTGGCAATCAGCCCCAGCATTTT.

CDR3 DNA sequence: TGTGCCAGCAGCCCCCGGCAGGGGATGTTGGGGAACACTGAAGCTTTCTTT. It specifies CASSPRQGMLGNTEAFF. The J gene is TRBJ1-1, the V gene TRBV3-1 (or the pseudogene TRBV3-2), with TRBD1 as a possible D gene (6 bases). Germline V gene sequence: CDR1 LGHDT, CDR2 YNNKEL (reference sequence). V shed 4 bases and J shed 1 base, with 19 bases lying between them. The CDR3 covers 17 residues.

This chain links TRBV4-2 with TRBJ1-5; 10 bases are a match to TRBD1. The CDR3 totals 16 residues. Germline CDR1 LGHNA, CDR2 YNFKEQ. Trimming at V came to 3 bases and at J to 5 bases, leaving 7 bases not matched to a gene. The CDR3 region is CASSHPTGTGDQPQHF. The CDR3 DNA sequence: TGTGCCAGCAGCCATCCCACCGGGACAGGGGATCAGCCCCAGCATTTT.

The rearrangement links TRBV6-2 or TRBV6-3 to TRBJ2-2, with D possibly TRBD2 on 7 matching bases. Trimming took 2 bases from V and 4 from J, leaving 14 bases between them. Germline V lookup: CDR1 MNHEY, CDR2 SVGEGT. The length of the CDR3 is 16 residues. CDR3 coding DNA: TGTGCCAGCAGTTACGGGCAGGGGAGGGGCACCGGGGAGCTGTTTTTT. It encodes CASSYGQGRGTGELFF.

The genes are TRBV19 and TRBJ1-1; no clear D gene. The germline CDR1 and CDR2 sequences are LNHDA and SQIVND (reference sequence). Trimming took 4 bases from V and 3 from J, leaving 6 bases between them. The CDR3 length is 12 residues. The chain's CDR3 is CASSTRDTEAFF. DNA of the CDR3: TGTGCCAGTAGTACAAGGGACACTGAAGCTTTCTTT.

V is TRBV5-6 and J is TRBJ1-6; D uncertain. The CDR3 length is 15 residues. CDR1 SGHDT and CDR2 YYEEEE come from the germline V gene. V lost 4 bases and J lost 3, with 11 bases in between. The CDR3, as DNA: TGTGCCAGCAGCGGCAGTGACCGCTATAATTCACCCCTCCACTTT. Translation: CASSGSDRYNSPLHF.

The rearrangement links TRBV9 to TRBJ1-2; no definite D call. The CDR3 sequence is 15 residues long. V was pared by 0 bases and J by 4 bases, with 13 bases between. The germline gives CDR1 SGDLS, CDR2 YYNGEE. CDR3 coding DNA: TGTGCCAGCAGCGTAGTAGTTGACCTATCCTATGGCTACACCTTC. Amino acid sequence: CASSVVVDLSYGYTF. Together with reference TRBV9 and TRBJ1-2, the CDR3 gives the full variable domain: DSGVTQTPKHLITATGQRVTLRCSPRSGDLSVYWYQQSLDQGLQFLIQYYNGEERAKGNILERFSAQQFPDLHSELNLSSLELGDSALYFCASSVVVDLSYGYTFGSGTRLTVV.

The CDR3 loop is CASSPGGPPDTQYF. In DNA, the CDR3 is TGTGCCAGCAGCCCGGGGGGACCGCCAGATACGCAGTATTTT. This rearrangement joins TRBV14 to TRBJ2-3; 7 nucleotides align to TRBD2. After removal of 4 bases from V and 4 bases from J, the junction contained 5 bases not matched to a gene. CDR1 is SGHDN and CDR2 is FVKESK in the germline V gene. This CDR3 region has 14 residues. Based on the CDR3 plus reference TRBV14 and TRBJ2-3, the full variable domain is EAGVTQFPSHSVIEKGQTVTLRCDPISGHDNLYWYRRVMGKEIKFLLHFVKESKQDESGMPNNRFLAERTGGTYSTLKVQPAELEDSGVYFCASSPGGPPDTQYFGPGTRLTVL.

In its sample, this clone was seen once. The chain carries TRBV6-2 or TRBV6-3 and TRBJ1-5, with D unresolved. CDR1 and CDR2 (germline): MNHEY, SVGEGT. V shed 3 bases and J shed 6 bases, with 6 bases lying between them. The CDR3 runs to 12 residues. CDR3 region: CASSYLGQPQHF. CDR3 coding DNA: TGTGCCAGCAGTTATTTGGGTCAGCCCCAGCATTTT.

The V gene is TRBV6-2 or TRBV6-3, the J gene TRBJ1-6; no definite D call. Trimming pared 0 bases from V and 4 bases from J, leaving 10 bases between. The CDR3 has 16 amino acids. The V gene's germline CDR1 is MNHEY and CDR2 SVGEGT. CDR3 protein: CASSYSRTEYNSPLHF. The CDR3 nucleotides are TGTGCCAGCAGTTACTCGAGGACGGAGTATAATTCACCCCTCCACTTT.

This clone has a single count. This chain links TRBV30 with TRBJ2-2; 7 bases are a match to TRBD1. The CDR3 is 18 residues long. Trimming cost V 0 bases and J 4 bases; bases outside gene matches: 14. From germline, CDR1 is GTSNPN and CDR2 SVGIG (reference sequence). CDR3 sequence reads: CAWSVGLGGAALTGELFF. CDR3 bases: TGTGCCTGGAGTGTTGGTTTAGGGGGCGCCGCCCTCACCGGGGAGCTGTTTTTT.

The J gene is TRBJ1-5, the V gene TRBV9; tentative D call: TRBD1 (5 bases). Germline CDR1 reads SGDLS; CDR2 reads YYNGEE. V was cut by 0 bases and J by 7 bases, with 11 bases left in between. CDR3 length: 14 amino acids. In nucleotides, the CDR3 is TGTGCCAGCAGCGTAGACGGCAGGGACCAGCCCCAGCATTTT. Its translation: CASSVDGRDQPQHF.

This clone was recorded once. The V call is TRBV3-1 (or the pseudogene TRBV3-2), the J call TRBJ2-7, with 7 bases matching TRBD1. V lost 4 bases, J lost 0 bases, and 12 bases stayed unmatched. Germline V lookup: CDR1 LGHDT, CDR2 YNNKEL (reference sequence). This CDR3 contains 17 residues. The CDR3, as DNA: TGTGCCAGCAGCCGTGGGGGTACAGGGGAATTCTCCTACGAGCAGTACTTC. This encodes CASSRGGTGEFSYEQYF.

This clone was found once. V gene TRBV6-1 combines with J gene TRBJ1-6, with a tentative D call TRBD1 (5 bases). The germline gives CDR1 MNHNS, CDR2 SASEGT. The length of the CDR3 is 16 residues. The V end lost 4 bases, the J end lost 8 bases, and 18 bases lay between the germline ends. The CDR3 sequence: CASSVYGTLGDSPLHF. CDR3 nucleotide sequence: TGTGCCAGCAGTGTCTACGGTACTTTGGGGGATTCACCCCTCCACTTT.

The table lists this clone with a few counts. J is TRBJ2-7 and V is TRBV6-2 or TRBV6-3, with TRBD1 matching 7 bases. Germline CDR1 reads MNHEY; CDR2 reads SVGEGT. With V trimmed by 4 bases and J by 2 bases, 8 bases remained unmatched. This CDR3 contains 15 residues. The CDR3 spells CASSSLTTGTYEQYF. The CDR3 nucleotides are TGTGCCAGCAGTTCGCTTACGACAGGGACCTACGAGCAGTACTTC.

The J gene is TRBJ1-6, the V gene TRBV3-1 (or the pseudogene TRBV3-2), with 8 bases that match TRBD1. CDR3 length: 15 residues. Germline V gene sequence: CDR1 LGHDT, CDR2 YNNKEL (reference sequence). After removal of 4 bases from V and 6 bases from J, the junction contained 5 bases not matched to a gene. CDR3 region: CASSPPGQGNSPLHF. For the CDR3, the DNA is TGTGCCAGCAGCCCCCCCGGACAGGGTAATTCACCCCTCCACTTT.

The J gene is TRBJ2-7, the V gene TRBV24-1; 7 nucleotides align to TRBD1. In germline, CDR1 is KGHDR, CDR2 SFDVKD. The trim removed 3 bases at V and 3 bases at J, leaving 10 bases unmatched. The CDR3 totals 16 residues. DNA for the CDR3: TGTGCCACCAGTGATCCCCCTCGGACAGGCTTCTACGAGCAGTACTTC. It yields the protein CATSDPPRTGFYEQYF.

V is TRBV9 and J is TRBJ1-6; D unclear. CDR3 length: 17 residues. V gave up 4 bases and J gave up 2 bases, with 16 bases separating them. The germline CDR1 and CDR2 sequences are SGDLS and YYNGEE. CDR3 region: CASSPLMGEPYNSPLHF. For the CDR3, the DNA is TGTGCCAGCAGCCCCCTCATGGGAGAGCCCTATAATTCACCCCTCCACTTT.

This chain's CDR3 is CASSAAGEIHEQFF. The CDR3 nucleotides read TGTGCCAGCAGCGCCGCGGGAGAGATACATGAGCAGTTCTTC. The V call is TRBV5-5, the J call TRBJ2-1; 7 nucleotides agree with TRBD2. Germline CDR1 is SGHKS and CDR2 is YYEKEE (reference sequence). The CDR3 has 14 amino acids. V was clipped by 4 bases and J by 8 bases; unmatched bases: 9.

This sequence joins TRBV5-1 and TRBJ1-1; D is ambiguous. The length of the CDR3 is 14 residues. The V gene's germline CDR1 is SGHRS and CDR2 YFSETQ. V was clipped by 3 bases and J by 1 base, with 10 bases between them. CDR3 in DNA: TGCGCCAGCAGCTCTCTACGGGGGAACACTGAAGCTTTCTTT. Amino acid sequence: CASSSLRGNTEAFF.